What follows are 17 T cell receptor beta chains derived from one specimen sequenced in a study of T-cell memory formation after mild COVID-19. TCRdb redid the calling of the 5' RACE reads with MiXCR, one entry per CDR3 protein. Of approximately 7,400 distinct CDR3 sequences in the sample, less than 75% were seen once. The sample comprised PBMCs or a T cell subset sorted from them (not recorded which). All receptors come from an adult who had mild COVID-19 (a few samples of this study predate the infection). Cell type and time point are not known.

By proportion, this clonotype is medium-sized. The gene calls are TRBV12-3 or TRBV12-4 and TRBJ1-5; D uncertain. Trimming took off 0 bases at V and 4 bases at J, with 7 bases between the two ends. CDR3 length: 14 amino acids. The CDR3 is CASSLAAANQPQHF. The DNA for the CDR3 is TGTGCCAGCAGTTTAGCGGCGGCAAATCAGCCCCAGCATTTT.

This clonotype is labeled medium-sized. The V and J genes are TRBV7-8 and TRBJ2-3; TRBD1 agrees at 8 bases. This CDR3 has 16 residues. V shed 0 bases, J shed 2 bases, and the junction held 4 bases outside the gene matches. Germline CDR1 is SGHVS and CDR2 is FQNEAQ. CDR3 in amino acids: CASSLASQGATDTQYF. CDR3 in DNA: TGTGCCAGCAGCTTAGCGAGTCAGGGGGCCACAGATACGCAGTATTTT.

V and J are TRBV7-2 and TRBJ2-2; D perhaps matches TRBD2 (5 bases). CDR1 and CDR2 from the germline V gene are SGHTA and FQGNSA. The CDR3 spans 16 residues. Trimming removed 6 bases from V and 2 bases from J, with 16 bases in between. The CDR3 region has the DNA TGTGCCAGCAGAGAACTTGCGCCTAGCAACACCGGGGAGCTGTTTTTT. Protein product: CASRELAPSNTGELFF.

This clonotype is termed medium-sized. This chain joins TRBV12-3 or TRBV12-4 and TRBJ1-1; D unresolved. The CDR3 is 12 residues long. The V end lost 4 bases, the J end lost 0 bases, and 3 bases lay between the germline ends. The CDR3 DNA follows: TGTGCCAGCAGTTACTTGAACACTGAAGCTTTCTTT. Encoded protein: CASSYLNTEAFF.

V usage is TRBV7-9 and J usage is TRBJ1-1; 8 positions match TRBD1. The CDR3 runs to 15 residues. After removal of 4 bases from V and 2 bases from J, the junction contained 6 bases not matched to a gene. CDR1 is SEHNR, CDR2 FQNEAQ, per germline (reference sequence). CDR3 sequence (DNA): TGTGCCAGCAGCTCCGGACAGGGACCTAACACTGAAGCTTTCTTT. It is translated as CASSSGQGPNTEAFF.

In its sample, this clonotype ranks as medium-sized. The chain links TRBV28 to TRBJ1-5; 7 positions agree with TRBD1. There are 13 residues in the CDR3. Germline CDR1 MDHEN, CDR2 SYDVKM. The V and J ends lost 6 bases and 6 bases, in that order; junction bases with no gene match: 5. The CDR3 loop reads CASRAGGAQPQHF. The CDR3 bases are TGTGCCAGCAGGGCAGGGGGAGCTCAGCCCCAGCATTTT. Drawing the rest from reference TRBV28 and TRBJ1-5, the complete variable domain is DVKVTQSSRYLVKRTGEKVFLECVQDMDHENMFWYRQDPGLGLRLIYFSYDVKMKEKGDIPEGYSVSREKKERFSLILESASTNQTSMYLCASRAGGAQPQHFGDGTRLSIL.

This clonotype is medium-sized in the sample. This chain joins TRBV6-2 or TRBV6-3 and TRBJ1-5; 7 bases are shared with TRBD1. The CDR3 has 18 residues. CDR1 is MNHEY, CDR2 SVGEGT, per germline. Trimming cost V 6 bases and J 5 bases; bases outside gene matches: 19. CDR3 DNA: TGTGCCAGCAGCTCGATTCTCGCAATAACAGGGGAACATCAGCCCCAGCATTTT. Amino acid sequence: CASSSILAITGEHQPQHF.

The CDR3 DNA sequence: TGTGCCAGCAGTACGTACAGGAACTCTAACTATGGCTACACCTTC. Encoded protein: CASSTYRNSNYGYTF. This sequence joins TRBV11-2 and TRBJ1-2; a possible D gene is TRBD1 (5 bases). In germline, CDR1 is SGHAT, CDR2 FQNNGV. The germline V and J ends were trimmed by 6 bases and 0 bases, with 14 bases remaining between them. This CDR3 comprises 15 residues.

This clonotype rates as medium-sized. CDR3 in DNA: TGTGCCAGCAGTTTTCTAGGGGGGGCCACCGGGGAGCTGTTTTTT. Translation gives CASSFLGGATGELFF. The genes are TRBV27 and TRBJ2-2; maybe TRBD2 (7 bases). Germline V CDR1 and CDR2: MNHEY, SMNVEV (reference sequence). V lost 3 bases and J 4 bases, leaving 12 bases between the germline ends. This CDR3 has 15 amino acids.

In its sample, this clonotype is medium-sized. The V and J genes are TRBV6-5 and TRBJ2-7; TRBD1 matches 9 bases. This CDR3 region has 15 residues. V trimming: 0 bases; J trimming: 3 bases; junction bases outside the gene matches: 3. Germline V gives CDR1 MNHEY, CDR2 SVGAGI. The CDR3 sequence: CASSYSGTGRYEQYF. The CDR3 DNA follows: TGTGCCAGCAGTTACTCCGGGACAGGGCGCTACGAGCAGTACTTC.

In its sample, this clonotype ranks as medium-sized. The genes are TRBV5-6 and TRBJ1-5; D ambiguous. The germline gives CDR1 SGHDT, CDR2 YYEEEE. The CDR3 is made up of 15 amino acids. With 1 base removed from V and 0 bases from J, the gap between germline ends came to 8 bases. This chain's CDR3 is CASSLWTYSNQPQHF. DNA for the CDR3: TGTGCCAGCAGCTTGTGGACTTATAGCAATCAGCCCCAGCATTTT.

This clonotype ranks as medium-sized (0.01 to 0.1%). The V gene is TRBV14, the J gene TRBJ2-2; D is possibly TRBD1 (5 bases). This CDR3 comprises 16 residues. V lost 1 base, J lost 4 bases, and 13 bases lay in between. CDR1 is SGHDN, CDR2 FVKESK, per germline. For the CDR3, the DNA is TGTGCCAGCAGCCAAGTTCCCCAGGGTCGCACCGGGGAGCTGTTTTTT. Its translation: CASSQVPQGRTGELFF.

The chain links TRBV6-2 or TRBV6-3 to TRBJ2-7, with a tentative D call TRBD2 (6 bases). The CDR3 is made up of 11 amino acids. Germline V gene data show CDR1 as MNHEY and CDR2 as SVGEGT. The V end was cut by 8 bases, the J end by 6 bases, with 11 bases between. The DNA for the CDR3 is TGTGCCAGCGGGGGAGGAGGCGAGCAGTACTTC. Translating it yields CASGGGGEQYF.

This clonotype is termed medium-sized. This rearrangement joins TRBV10-3 to TRBJ2-3; a weak D match, TRBD1 (5 bases). This CDR3 contains 12 residues. V was cut by 10 bases and J by 5 bases, with 13 bases left in between. Germline CDR1 reads ENHRY; CDR2 reads SYGVKD. CDR3 sequence reads: CATQGIRDTQYF. The CDR3, as DNA: TGTGCCACCCAGGGTATTAGAGATACGCAGTATTTT.

V usage is TRBV11-3 and J usage is TRBJ2-1; unclear D gene. Per germline, CDR1 SGHNT and CDR2 YENEEA. V was shortened by 5 bases and J by 6 bases, with 5 bases between the two germline ends. CDR3 length: 11 amino acids. The CDR3 spells CASSLLNEQFF. CDR3 sequence (DNA): TGTGCCAGCAGCCTACTCAATGAGCAGTTCTTC.

The J gene is TRBJ1-2, the V gene TRBV29-1; D unclear. The CDR3 sequence is 8 residues long. The germline gives CDR1 SQVTM, CDR2 ANQGSEA. V lost 4 bases and J lost 8, with 2 bases in between. CDR3 in DNA: TGCAGCGTTGCGGGCTACACCTTC. As protein: CSVAGYTF.

This chain joins TRBV5-1 and TRBJ2-5, with D perhaps matching TRBD1 or TRBD2 (5 bases each). The CDR3 spans 14 residues. The ends were cut back, 0 bases at V and 5 bases at J, with 11 bases in the middle. Germline values: CDR1 SGHRS, CDR2 YFSETQ. The CDR3 DNA follows: TGCGCCAGCAGCTTGGTGGGGCCGGGGGAGACCCAGTACTTC. It is translated as CASSLVGPGETQYF.